These 4 T cell receptor beta chains came from one sample sequenced in a study of blood T cell repertoires in COVID-19. Produced via immunoSEQ multiplex PCR; TCRdb's table is partial and in-frame only. The repertoire has under 300,000 clones, 86% of them found once; the top ten carry about 2%. The sequenced sample was peripheral blood. These TCRs come from a man aged 30 to 45 who had recovered from COVID-19.

The V gene is TRBV19, the J gene TRBJ2-2; 12 bases line up with TRBD2. CDR1 LNHDA and CDR2 SQIVND come from the germline V gene (reference sequence). The CDR3 sequence is 18 residues long. The V gene end was trimmed by 8 bases and the J gene end by 2 bases; junction bases not matched to a gene: 12. The DNA for the CDR3 is TGTGCCAGTCGGACTAGCGGGACCACCGAGCGTAACACCGGGGAGCTGTTTTTT. Encoded protein: CASRTSGTTERNTGELFF.

The chain uses TRBV7-6 and TRBJ1-2; the D is unclear. Germline CDR1 SGHVS, CDR2 FNYEAQ. The CDR3 spans 15 residues. V was trimmed by 5 bases and J by 1 base, leaving 14 bases between them. The CDR3 nucleotides read TGTGCCAGCAGCGGAGAGGGCCGGGGTAACTATGGCTACACCTTC. It codes for CASSGEGRGNYGYTF.

The chain links TRBV7-2 to TRBJ2-5; D ambiguous. The V end lost 7 bases, the J end lost 7 bases, and 16 bases lay between the germline ends. The CDR3 contains 13 residues. The germline gives CDR1 SGHTA, CDR2 FQGNSA. The chain's CDR3 is CASTRGPERTQYF. The CDR3 DNA reads as TGTGCCAGCACGCGAGGCCCAGAGAGGACCCAGTACTTC.

The V gene is TRBV10-3, the J gene TRBJ2-3; D possibly corresponds to TRBD2 (6 bases). V shed 0 bases and J shed 1 base, with 11 bases lying between them. There are 16 residues in the CDR3. CDR1 ENHRY and CDR2 SYGVKD come from the germline V gene. The DNA of the CDR3 is TGTGCCATCAGTGAGTCATCTTGGGGGGGCACAGATACGCAGTATTTT. This encodes CAISESSWGGTDTQYF.